This T cell receptor delta chain was sequenced for a study of γδ T cells in repeated Plasmodium falciparum infection (dated by TCRdb to about 2021). Notes on the research overall: The natural-infection arm enrolled Malian children exposed to intense seasonal malaria transmission and compared the Malian children with Australian children matched for age and gender. Controlled-infection subjects were sampled at baseline, immediately before selected infections, and 21 days after each infection. Malian gammadelta TCR repertoires were analysed cross-sectionally in periods with no transmission and longitudinally across episodes of acute febrile malaria. Four controlled human malaria infections were administered to five malaria-naive U.S. adults over roughly 610 days by bites from P. falciparum NF54-infected Anopheles stephensi mosquitoes. In the study, the shaping of the human gammadelta T cell repertoire by repeated Plasmodium falciparum infection was examined using natural infection in Mali and controlled human malaria infection. General findings and caveats noted by the study authors: Generalizability was limited because the Malian cohort came from a small rural village made up predominantly of one ethnic group. Vdelta2-negative gammadelta TCR repertoires from Malian children appeared more clonally expanded, less diverse and less shared than those of Australian children. A highly stable polyclonal repertoire over time and infection, with many inter-individual overlapping TCRgamma sequences, was shown by Vgamma9/Vdelta2+ TCR repertoires. In Vdelta2-negative, largely Vdelta1+, gammadelta TCR repertoires, repeated controlled infections appeared to drive waves of new clonotype selection. Because the controlled-infection cohort was small, analysis of inter-individual variability in gammadelta T cell responses was limited.

Per the germline V gene (reference sequence), TVYSNPD is the CDR1 and GDNSRS is the CDR2. Ends trimmed: V by 2 bases, J by 0 bases; bases unmatched to a gene: 30. The CDR3 runs 24 residues from the cysteine to the phenylalanine. Of the read, only the CDR3 DNA is kept; its 72 bases are in frame from base 1. Library preparation employed multiplex PCR. Sequencing instrument: Illumina MiSeq. Every sorted gammadelta T cell sample had both its TCR gamma (TRG) and TCR delta (TRD) chains sequenced. The source study handled its data this way. Repertoire analyses included clonotype tree plots, accumulated frequency of the top 20 clonotypes, diversity index (DI) and D75 metrics. TCRdb reprocessed the public data with the CATT caller; entries with the same nucleotide sequence were combined afterwards. The V and J calls here are based on TCRdb, not the publication. The table for this sample lists around 50,000 delta-chain clones; roughly 2% of them were counted only once. Of the sample, less than 30% falls within the top ten clones.

Vgamma9/Vdelta2+ and Vdelta2-negative gammadelta T cell populations were flow-sorted from peripheral blood mononuclear cells for bulk TCR repertoire analysis. This clone was found a few times. Its binding antigen is unknown. A far larger clone differs by one base, so this is likely a read error. The same CDR3 arises from other DNA sequences in this sample as well. This sequence uses TRDV3 and TRDJ1; TRDD3 matches 13 bases in the middle. The J gene is absent in TCRdb and was assigned here via DNA matching to germline. This TCR was sampled from a pool of human donors (malaria-infected and uninfected, not separated). The sequencing input was gamma-delta T cells from blood. In nucleotide form, the sequence is TGTGCCTTTGTCATCGCTCCGAAACTATCTACTGGGGGATACGGGCCTCTTTACACCGATAAACTCATCTTT. Its translation is CAFVIAPKLSTGGYGPLYTDKLIF.